The rows below give T cell receptor beta chains drawn from one sample of a study of blood T cell repertoires in COVID-19. Assay used: immunoSEQ multiplex PCR; TCRdb lists only in-frame clones, some missing. This sample has about 150,000 clones; about nine tenths occur once, and the top ten carry 3.5% to 5%. The sample consisted of peripheral blood. These receptors were obtained from a woman aged 55-69 years with active or convalescent COVID-19. The CDR3 runs from the conserved cysteine through the conserved F or W. Each record gives: clone size, D gene, V gene, J gene, CDR3 DNA, CDR3 protein. The D gene is left open where the match is weak. Rows give clone size only sometimes, using once, few, many, or a class for an expanded clone.

-	TRBD1	TRBV19	TRBJ1-2	TGTGCCAGTAGTCCCTCGGACAGGGGCTATGGCTACACCTTC	CASSPSDRGYGYTF
-	TRBD1	TRBV12-3/TRBV12-4	TRBJ1-1	TGTGCCAGCAGTTTGGGACAGGGTGCTTTCTTT	CASSLGQGAFF
once	TRBD2	TRBV19	TRBJ2-2	TGTGCCAGTAGTATTTCTAGCGGGACCGGGGAGCTGTTTTTT	CASSISSGTGELFF
-	-	TRBV5-4	TRBJ1-2	TGTGCCAGCAGCTCAGGTGTCGGCAGGCTTTATGGCTACACCTTC	CASSSGVGRLYGYTF
-	TRBD2	TRBV5-8	TRBJ2-7	TGTGCCAGCAGACATGGGACTAGCGGGACCTACGAGCAGTACTTC	CASRHGTSGTYEQYF
-	TRBD1	TRBV3-1/TRBV3-2	TRBJ1-6	TGTGCCAGCAGCCGACAGGGGAGTAATTCACCCCTCCACTTT	CASSRQGSNSPLHF
-	TRBD1	TRBV18	TRBJ1-3	TGTGCCAGCTCACCACGGGGGACAGGGATCGCCACCATATATTTT	CASSPRGTGIATIYF
-	-	TRBV6-5	TRBJ1-2	TGTGCCAGCAGTTACTCCGGACAGATCTATGGCTACACCTTC	CASSYSGQIYGYTF
once	TRBD1	TRBV9	TRBJ2-1	TGTGCCAGCAGCGATAGGACAGGGGTGGGCAATGAGCAGTTCTTC	CASSDRTGVGNEQFF
-	TRBD1	TRBV19	TRBJ2-1	TGTGCCAGCGATCCAGGGGGCTACAATGAGCAGTTCTTC	CASDPGGYNEQFF
-	TRBD1	TRBV5-5	TRBJ2-7	TGTGCCAGCAGCTTGGCCGGGACAGGGGCCTACGAGCAGTACTTC	CASSLAGTGAYEQYF
once	TRBD2	TRBV10-3	TRBJ2-5	TGTGCCATCAGTGAGCGGGGGGGCAGTGAGACCCAGTACTTC	CAISERGGSETQYF
-	TRBD1	TRBV5-1	TRBJ2-6	TGCGCCAGCAGCTTGGCGAGTCGGACAGGGACTGGGGCCAACGTCCTGACTTTC	CASSLASRTGTGANVLTF
-	-	TRBV30	TRBJ2-5	TGTGCCTCCAACAGGTTCCAAGAGACCCAGTACTTC	CASNRFQETQYF
-	TRBD1	TRBV5-1	TRBJ2-1	TGCGCCAGCAGCTTGGTTCCCCAATGGGACAGGGAATACCTAGATGAGCAGTTCTTC	CASSLVPQWDREYLDEQFF
-	TRBD2	TRBV5-1	TRBJ2-1	TGCGCCAGCAGCCCTCGGACTAGCGGGAGCTCCTACAATGAGCAGTTCTTC	CASSPRTSGSSYNEQFF
-	-	TRBV3-1/TRBV3-2	TRBJ1-5	TGTGCCAGCAGCCAAGTCTCGGGACAGCCCCAGCATTTT	CASSQVSGQPQHF
-	-	TRBV10-3	TRBJ2-5	TGTGCCATCAGAGGGGGTGAGACCCAGTACTTC	CAIRGGETQYF
-	TRBD2	TRBV19	TRBJ2-2	TGTGCCAGTATCCTAGCGGGGGATAACACCGGGGAGCTGTTTTTT	CASILAGDNTGELFF
-	-	TRBV28	TRBJ1-3	TGTGCCAGCACCCAGGGCTTCTCTGGAAACACCATATATTTT	CASTQGFSGNTIYF
-	-	TRBV19	TRBJ1-6	TGTGCCAGTAGTATTGGACAGAAAAATTCACCCCTCCACTTT	CASSIGQKNSPLHF
-	TRBD2	TRBV5-1	TRBJ2-5	TGCGCCAGCAGCTTGGGACTAGCGGCGGAGACCCAGTACTTC	CASSLGLAAETQYF
once	-	TRBV21-1	TRBJ2-4	TGTGCCAGCAGCAAACGTAGGACATCGGGGGGGTTAGCCAAAAACATTCAGTACTTC	CASSKRRTSGGLAKNIQYF
few	-	TRBV6-2/TRBV6-3	TRBJ2-7	TGTGCCAGCAGTTACTTCGGGACCTACGAGCAGTACTTC	CASSYFGTYEQYF
-	TRBD1	TRBV5-6	TRBJ2-7	TGTGCCAGCAACAAGGACAGGGTAATATACGAGCAGTACTTC	CASNKDRVIYEQYF
once	TRBD1	TRBV19	TRBJ1-2	TGTGCCAGTAGGGGAACAGGGGGTACCGGTGGCTACACCTTC	CASRGTGGTGGYTF
-	-	TRBV2	TRBJ1-1	TGTGCCACGACGACCCAGGGATACACTGAAGCTTTCTTT	CATTTQGYTEAFF
-	-	TRBV14	TRBJ1-5	TGTGCCAGCAGCCAAATTACGAGGCTGAATAGCAATCAGCCCCAGCATTTT	CASSQITRLNSNQPQHF
-	TRBD2	TRBV7-6	TRBJ2-3	TGTGCCAGCAGCTTAGCAACGACTAGCGGGGGGGCCCCCCGCACAGATACGCAGTATTTT	CASSLATTSGGAPRTDTQYF
-	TRBD1	TRBV18	TRBJ1-1	TGTGCCAGCTCATCAGGGGGCAGGTGGATCACTGAAGCTTTCTTT	CASSSGGRWITEAFF
-	-	TRBV7-2	TRBJ1-4	TGTGCCAGCAGCTTAGAGGGGGAGACTAATGAAAAACTGTTTTTT	CASSLEGETNEKLFF
-	-	TRBV2	TRBJ1-1	TGTGCCAGCAGGACATCGACAGGGAACACTGAAGCTTTCTTT	CASRTSTGNTEAFF
-	-	TRBV7-8	TRBJ2-2	TGTGCCAGCAGCTTATTAGCCCCCGGGGAGCTGTTTTTT	CASSLLAPGELFF